A single sample gave rise to the 5 T cell receptor beta chains below, sequenced in a study of T-cell memory formation after mild COVID-19. One entry per CDR3 protein, called by TCRdb with MiXCR from the 5' RACE reads. The top ten hold about 11% of the sample, which has more than 450,000 distinct CDR3 sequences, around 17% seen once. Source material: PBMCs or a T cell subset sorted from them (not recorded which). The receptors originated from an adult woman who had mild COVID-19 (a few samples of this study predate the infection). Cell type and time point are not known.

The V call is TRBV20-1, the J call TRBJ2-7; TRBD1 aligns across 7 bases. This CDR3 region has 12 residues. The germline CDR1 and CDR2 sequences are DFQATT and SNEGSKA (reference sequence). After removal of 4 bases from V and 3 bases from J, the junction contained 3 bases not matched to a gene. The DNA of the CDR3 is TGCAGTGCTACCCGGGACAGCTACGAGCAGTACTTC. The encoded protein is CSATRDSYEQYF.

The chain uses TRBV7-9 and TRBJ1-2; D not certain. CDR3 size: 15 residues. The V end was cut by 5 bases, the J end by 4 bases, with 17 bases between. Germline CDR1 reads SEHNR; CDR2 reads FQNEAQ (reference sequence). The CDR3 here is CASSPRGGSIYGYTF. Written as DNA, the CDR3 is TGTGCCAGCAGCCCTCGGGGAGGGTCGATCTATGGCTACACCTTC. The whole variable domain, filled in from reference TRBV7-9 and TRBJ1-2, reads DTGVSQNPRHKITKRGQNVTFRCDPISEHNRLYWYRQTLGQGPEFLTYFQNEAQLEKSRLLSDRFSAERPKGSFSTLEIQRTEQGDSAMYLCASSPRGGSIYGYTFGSGTRLTVV.

This clonotype was seen a handful of times. This chain links TRBV20-1 with TRBJ2-1, with 10 bases aligning to TRBD2. V trimming: 4 bases; J trimming: 0 bases; junction bases outside the gene matches: 12. In germline, CDR1 is DFQATT, CDR2 SNEGSKA (reference sequence). There are 18 residues in the CDR3. The CDR3 nucleotides read TGCAGTGCTAACTATTTAGCGGGAGGTCTAAGCTCCTACAATGAGCAGTTCTTC. This sequence encodes CSANYLAGGLSSYNEQFF.

Only a few counts were recorded for this clonotype. The CDR3 protein is CASRGEQVTEAFF. CDR3 coding DNA: TGTGCCAGCAGAGGGGAACAGGTCACTGAAGCTTTCTTT. The chain couples TRBV7-9 to TRBJ1-1; weak D call: TRBD1 (5 bases). Germline CDR1 and CDR2: SEHNR and FQNEAQ (reference sequence). Trimming pared 6 bases from V and 4 bases from J, leaving 12 bases between. The CDR3 length is 13 residues.

V is TRBV29-1 and J is TRBJ2-7; possible D gene TRBD1, 6 bases. CDR3 length: 15 amino acids. Looked up from germline, CDR1 is SQVTM and CDR2 is ANQGSEA. The germline V and J ends were trimmed by 6 bases and 6 bases, with 24 bases remaining between them. CDR3 protein: CSVKLGPGTRREQYF. CDR3 DNA sequence: TGCAGCGTAAAATTAGGGCCCGGGACACGGCGCGAGCAGTACTTC.